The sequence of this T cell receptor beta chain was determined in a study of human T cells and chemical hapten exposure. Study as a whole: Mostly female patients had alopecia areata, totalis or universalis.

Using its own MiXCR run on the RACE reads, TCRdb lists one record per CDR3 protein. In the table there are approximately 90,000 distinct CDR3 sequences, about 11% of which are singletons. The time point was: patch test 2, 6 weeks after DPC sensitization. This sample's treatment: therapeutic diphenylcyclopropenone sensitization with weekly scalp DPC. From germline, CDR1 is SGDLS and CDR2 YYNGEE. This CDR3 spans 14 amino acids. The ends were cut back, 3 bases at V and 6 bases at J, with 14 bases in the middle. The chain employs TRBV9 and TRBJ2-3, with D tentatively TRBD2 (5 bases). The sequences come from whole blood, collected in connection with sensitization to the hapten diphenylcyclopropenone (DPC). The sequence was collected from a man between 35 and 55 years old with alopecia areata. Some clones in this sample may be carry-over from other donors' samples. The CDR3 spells CASSAISRGDTQYF. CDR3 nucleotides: TGTGCCAGCAGCGCAATCTCGAGAGGGGATACGCAGTATTTT. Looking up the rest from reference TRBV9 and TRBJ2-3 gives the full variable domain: DSGVTQTPKHLITATGQRVTLRCSPRSGDLSVYWYQQSLDQGLQFLIQYYNGEERAKGNILERFSAQQFPDLHSELNLSSLELGDSALYFCASSAISRGDTQYFGPGTRLTVL.